This T cell receptor beta chain appears in the sequencing data of a study of cytotoxic CD8 clonotypes in ibrutinib-treated CLL. Study-wide context: The study recorded mean values of approximately 260,000 productive templates and approximately 94,000 productive rearrangements per sample.

The study, taken as a whole, reports: Clonality increased at ibrutinib response, then returned toward baseline at progression. Public clonotypes occurred uncommonly; on treatment, they contracted or remained stable.

TCRdb's table, derived via immunoSEQ multiplex PCR, lists solely in-frame clones and lacks some. Of about 20,000 clones listed, around 79% are singletons. Points on this clone: Antigen: not known.

Trimming took 8 bases from V and 5 from J, leaving 17 bases between them. Germline lookup yields CDR1 MRHNA and CDR2 SNTAGT. The CDR3 is made up of 14 amino acids. This clonotype was obtained from a human donor with chronic lymphocytic leukemia. The chain recombines TRBV6-4 with TRBJ2-3; D perhaps matches TRBD1 (6 bases). This sample comprised PBMCs, obtained before ibrutinib treatment. CDR3 DNA sequence: TGTGCCAGCTCCAACGAACAGGGTTTAGATACGCAGTATTTT. Protein product: CASSNEQGLDTQYF.